These 2 T cell receptor beta chains were sequenced from one sample in a study of blood T cell repertoires in COVID-19. Repertoires were generated with immunoSEQ multiplex PCR, while TCRdb's copy carries only in-frame clones and drops some. This sample has roughly 150,000 clones, with approximately 86% found just once. Sequenced material: peripheral blood. The receptor source for this set is a woman older than 75 with COVID-19, enrolled during active disease.

The chain has TRBV19 and TRBJ1-1; TRBD1 might be the D (6 bases). This CDR3 is 15 amino acids long. V shed 5 bases and J shed 8 bases, with 21 bases lying between them. CDR1 and CDR2 from the germline V gene are LNHDA and SQIVND (reference sequence). DNA of the CDR3: TGTGCCAGTAGTCCTCACGAACAGGGTGTCGAGGAAGCTTTCTTT. Translating gives CASSPHEQGVEEAFF.

The chain couples TRBV7-8 to TRBJ1-5, with D unresolved. CDR1 is SGHVS and CDR2 is FQNEAQ in the germline V gene. This CDR3 has 15 residues. The V end was cut by 1 base, the J end by 0 bases, with 7 bases between. Here the CDR3 reads CASSLDRGSNQPQHF. The CDR3, as DNA: TGTGCCAGCAGCTTAGATCGGGGTAGCAATCAGCCCCAGCATTTT.